The rows below give T cell receptor beta chains drawn from one sample of a study of shared clonotypes between healthy human individuals. Generated by immunoSEQ multiplex PCR, the TCRdb table keeps only in-frame clones and is missing some. This table holds some 2,500,000 clones, over 85% found once. The sample was naive CD4+ T cells from PBMCs. These receptor sequences come from a man younger than 30 in good health. Some clones in this sample may be carry-over from other donors' samples. Each CDR3 is given with its conserved first and last residue. Each record gives: clone size, D gene, J gene, V gene, CDR3 DNA, CDR3 protein. D genes are given only for firm matches. A row's size may be missing; if present it is once, few, many or a size class.

size: -; D: TRBD1; J: TRBJ2-2; V: TRBV27; DNA: TGTGCCATCTCCAGACAGGGCCCCGGGGAGCTGTTTTTT; CDR3: CAISRQGPGELFF
size: -; D: -; J: TRBJ1-1; V: TRBV30; DNA: TGTGCCTGGAATCCGGGGTTTGGAAACACTGAAGCTTTCTTT; CDR3: CAWNPGFGNTEAFF
size: -; D: -; J: TRBJ2-5; V: TRBV2; DNA: TGTGCCAGCAGTGTTGAGTACGGCCAAGAGACCCAGTACTTC; CDR3: CASSVEYGQETQYF
size: -; D: TRBD2; J: TRBJ2-1; V: TRBV5-1; DNA: TGCGCCAGCAGCTCCTTGACTAGCAACGATGAGCAGTTCTTC; CDR3: CASSSLTSNDEQFF
size: -; D: TRBD2; J: TRBJ2-7; V: TRBV7-2; DNA: TGTGCCAGCAGCCCCAGGACTAGCGGAGGGATAGGCTACGAGCAGTACTTC; CDR3: CASSPRTSGGIGYEQYF
size: -; D: TRBD2; J: TRBJ2-5; V: TRBV29-1; DNA: TGCAGCTCATGGGGGCTAGCGGGGGGCCGAGAAGGGACCCAGTACTTC; CDR3: CSSWGLAGGREGTQYF
size: once; D: TRBD1; J: TRBJ2-7; V: TRBV18; DNA: TGTGCCAGCTCTACAAAGCTAGGGGGCAGCACCTACGAGCAGTACTTC; CDR3: CASSTKLGGSTYEQYF
size: -; D: -; J: TRBJ1-1; V: TRBV7-9; DNA: TGTGCCAGCAGCTTAGCCATTAGAGAGAACACTGAAGCTTTCTTT; CDR3: CASSLAIRENTEAFF
size: -; D: -; J: TRBJ2-1; V: TRBV5-1; DNA: TGCGCCAGCGCCATGACGGGAGGGGGCTTATCGGGAGCGAATGAGCAGTTCTTC; CDR3: CASAMTGGGLSGANEQFF
size: -; D: -; J: TRBJ2-7; V: TRBV6-5; DNA: TGTGCCAGCAGCCCTACGTTGACTGGGGGAAGCGAGCAGTACTTC; CDR3: CASSPTLTGGSEQYF
size: -; D: -; J: TRBJ2-5; V: TRBV9; DNA: TGTGCCAGCAATTTAGGGACCCGAGGAGAGACCCAGTACTTC; CDR3: CASNLGTRGETQYF
size: -; D: TRBD1; J: TRBJ1-3; V: TRBV27; DNA: TGTGCCAGCAGTCTGACAGGGACTGGAAACACCATATATTTT; CDR3: CASSLTGTGNTIYF
size: -; D: -; J: TRBJ2-1; V: TRBV11-2; DNA: TGTGCCAGCAGCCCGGACTCCTACAATGAGCAGTTCTTC; CDR3: CASSPDSYNEQFF
size: -; D: TRBD2; J: TRBJ2-2; V: TRBV27; DNA: TGTGCCAGCAGTTTTGCGGGAGTCCCCGGGGAGCTGTTTTTT; CDR3: CASSFAGVPGELFF
size: once; D: -; J: TRBJ2-7; V: TRBV6-6; DNA: TGTGCCAGCAGTGTGACAGATTACGAGCAGTACTTC; CDR3: CASSVTDYEQYF
size: -; D: TRBD2; J: TRBJ2-7; V: TRBV19; DNA: TGTGCCAGTAGCGGGAGGCATGGGGACGAGCAGTACTTC; CDR3: CASSGRHGDEQYF
size: -; D: TRBD2; J: TRBJ2-5; V: TRBV4-2; DNA: TGTGCCAGCAGCCAAGTCGGCGGGCTAGCGGGAGGCGAGACCCAGTACTTC; CDR3: CASSQVGGLAGGETQYF
size: -; D: -; J: TRBJ2-1; V: TRBV5-1; DNA: TGCGCCAGCAGCCGGGGACCCTCGACCTACAATGAGCAGTTCTTC; CDR3: CASSRGPSTYNEQFF
size: -; D: -; J: TRBJ1-1; V: TRBV4-1; DNA: TGCGCCAGCAGCCAAGATAACCGCAGGCAGGGTGGATTTAACCCTGAAGCTTTCTTT; CDR3: CASSQDNRRQGGFNPEAFF
size: -; D: -; J: TRBJ2-5; V: TRBV5-4; DNA: TGTGCCAGCAGCGACAGGTGGGAGACCCAGTACTTC; CDR3: CASSDRWETQYF
size: -; D: -; J: TRBJ1-5; V: TRBV2; DNA: TGTGCCAGCAGTGAGCCCGATTGGGCCCAGCATTTT; CDR3: CASSEPDWAQHF
size: -; D: -; J: TRBJ2-2; V: TRBV28; DNA: TGTGCCAGCAGTTTGAAGTTGGACAGCGGGGAGCTGTTTTTT; CDR3: CASSLKLDSGELFF
size: -; D: -; J: TRBJ2-2; V: TRBV11-2; DNA: TGTGCCAGCAGCTTAGATCTGTCGTCCACCGGGGAGCTGTTTTTT; CDR3: CASSLDLSSTGELFF
size: -; D: TRBD1; J: TRBJ2-7; V: TRBV6-6; DNA: TGTGCCAGCAGCAGTCAGTGGGACAGCTCCTACGAGCAGTACTTC; CDR3: CASSSQWDSSYEQYF
size: -; D: TRBD2; J: TRBJ2-3; V: TRBV18; DNA: TGTGCCAGCTCACCCGCTAGCGGGAGGTTTACAGATACGCAGTATTTT; CDR3: CASSPASGRFTDTQYF
size: -; D: TRBD2; J: TRBJ2-5; V: TRBV7-2; DNA: TGTGCCAGCATCTACTCACGCGGACTAGCGTCGGAGACCCAGTACTTC; CDR3: CASIYSRGLASETQYF
size: -; D: -; J: TRBJ2-2; V: TRBV28; DNA: TGTGCCAGCAGTCCAGGGGGTAGCGGGAGGGAGCTGTTTTTT; CDR3: CASSPGGSGRELFF
size: -; D: -; J: TRBJ2-6; V: TRBV28; DNA: TGTGCCAGCAGTTTTATTGCCTCTGGGGCCAACGTCCTGACTTTC; CDR3: CASSFIASGANVLTF
size: -; D: -; J: TRBJ1-3; V: TRBV5-1; DNA: TGCGCCAGCAGCTTGTCTACTGGTGGAAACACCATATATTTT; CDR3: CASSLSTGGNTIYF
size: few; D: -; J: TRBJ1-4; V: TRBV29-1; DNA: TGCAGCGTTGCCATATCGGTGGGAAAACTGTTTTTT; CDR3: CSVAISVGKLFF
size: -; D: -; J: TRBJ2-7; V: TRBV5-1; DNA: TGCGCCAGCAGCTTGGCCAGGCTCTACGAGCAGTACTTC; CDR3: CASSLARLYEQYF
size: once; D: TRBD1; J: TRBJ1-2; V: TRBV6-5; DNA: TGTGCCAGCAGTTACTCGCGACAGGGAGATGGCTACACCTTC; CDR3: CASSYSRQGDGYTF
size: -; D: -; J: TRBJ2-5; V: TRBV5-6; DNA: TGTGCCAGCAGCCGATTGGGGACCCAGTACTTC; CDR3: CASSRLGTQYF
size: -; D: TRBD2; J: TRBJ2-7; V: TRBV5-4; DNA: TGTGCCAGCAGCTTGGGCGCGGGAGGTCCCGAGCAGTACTTC; CDR3: CASSLGAGGPEQYF
size: -; D: -; J: TRBJ2-7; V: TRBV11-2; DNA: TGTGCCAGCAGCTTAGATCGCATGGGGGTCTACGAGCAGTACTTC; CDR3: CASSLDRMGVYEQYF
size: -; D: -; J: TRBJ1-1; V: TRBV28; DNA: TGTGCCAGCAGTTCATTGCAGGTGCCGAACACTGAAGCTTTCTTT; CDR3: CASSSLQVPNTEAFF
size: -; D: TRBD1; J: TRBJ2-7; V: TRBV6-1; DNA: TGTGCCAGCAGTGGGAGGACAGGGGGCTCCTACGAGCAGTACTTC; CDR3: CASSGRTGGSYEQYF
size: -; D: TRBD1; J: TRBJ2-7; V: TRBV6-1; DNA: TGTGCCAGCAGTGAGTTCAGGGGACAGGGGATGGACGAGCAGTACTTC; CDR3: CASSEFRGQGMDEQYF
size: -; D: -; J: TRBJ2-7; V: TRBV30; DNA: TGTGCCTGGAAGGATGAGACTAGCTACGAGCAGTACTTC; CDR3: CAWKDETSYEQYF
size: -; D: -; J: TRBJ2-7; V: TRBV19; DNA: TGTGCCAGTAGTATAGTTAACACGGGGAACTACGAGCAGTACTTC; CDR3: CASSIVNTGNYEQYF
size: -; D: TRBD1; J: TRBJ1-2; V: TRBV30; DNA: TGTGCCTGGAGTTCCCTAGGACAGGGGGCTCCCTTC; CDR3: CAWSSLGQGAPF
size: -; D: TRBD1; J: TRBJ2-3; V: TRBV7-8; DNA: TGTGCCAGCAGCAAAGACAGGGTGCAGTATTTT; CDR3: CASSKDRVQYF
size: -; D: -; J: TRBJ2-4; V: TRBV4-1; DNA: TGCGCCAGCAGCCACGTAGGACGGAGCAAAAACATTCAGTACTTC; CDR3: CASSHVGRSKNIQYF
size: -; D: -; J: TRBJ1-1; V: TRBV7-6; DNA: TGTGCCAGCAGCTTAGGGGGGTGGGACACTGAAGCTTTCTTT; CDR3: CASSLGGWDTEAFF
size: -; D: -; J: TRBJ1-2; V: TRBV7-9; DNA: TGTGCCAGCAGCCAAAGTGGTGGCTACACCTTC; CDR3: CASSQSGGYTF
size: -; D: -; J: TRBJ2-1; V: TRBV30; DNA: TGTGCCTGGAGTCCCGGGACTCCGGGAAATGAGCAGTTCTTC; CDR3: CAWSPGTPGNEQFF
size: -; D: TRBD1; J: TRBJ2-5; V: TRBV7-6; DNA: TGTGCCAGCAGCACCTACGACCGGGACAGGGGGTCTTCCGAGACCCAGTACTTC; CDR3: CASSTYDRDRGSSETQYF
size: -; D: TRBD1; J: TRBJ2-3; V: TRBV27; DNA: TGTGCCAGCAGTTACAGGGGGGTGGATACGCAGTATTTT; CDR3: CASSYRGVDTQYF
size: -; D: -; J: TRBJ1-2; V: TRBV19; DNA: TGTGCCAGTATCGCGGCGCAGGGTGGCTACACCTTC; CDR3: CASIAAQGGYTF
size: -; D: -; J: TRBJ2-4; V: TRBV2; DNA: TGTGCCAGCCGGAACCAGGGGGGGATAGCCAAAAACATTCAGTACTTC; CDR3: CASRNQGGIAKNIQYF
size: -; D: -; J: TRBJ1-1; V: TRBV12-2; DNA: TGTGCAAGTCGCCTTCGTCCAGCTCTCCAGAGTGACCTAGCAGCTTTCTTT; CDR3: CASRLRPALQSDLAAFF
size: -; D: -; J: TRBJ1-1; V: TRBV28; DNA: TGTGCCAGCAGTTTCCGGTTGCACGGCACTGAAGCTTTCTTT; CDR3: CASSFRLHGTEAFF
size: -; D: TRBD2; J: TRBJ2-2; V: TRBV9; DNA: TGTGCCAGCAGCCCACGGACTAGTCCGAACACCGGGGAGCTGTTTTTT; CDR3: CASSPRTSPNTGELFF
size: -; D: -; J: TRBJ1-3; V: TRBV9; DNA: TGTGCCAGCAGTGTAGACGTGTTCTCTGGAAACACCATATATTTT; CDR3: CASSVDVFSGNTIYF
size: few; D: -; J: TRBJ1-3; V: TRBV30; DNA: TGTGCCTGGAGTGTATCGTCTGGAAACACCATATATTTT; CDR3: CAWSVSSGNTIYF